These T cell receptor beta chains were read from a single sample in a study of neoadjuvant anti-PD-1 for oral cavity cancer. Using immunoSEQ multiplex PCR, the repertoire was profiled, and TCRdb retains in-frame clones only, with some absent. The data contain tens of thousands of clones, roughly 77% of them singletons. This sample comprised PBMCs, obtained after nivolumab (anti-PD-1) treatment. Receptor source: a person aged 35-79 years with oral cavity squamous cell carcinoma. CDR3s include the opening cysteine and the closing phenylalanine or tryptophan. The D gene is left open where the match is weak. Not all rows give a size; the values are once, few, many and, for expanded clones, a class.

j_call d_call clone_size v_call cdr3_aa cdr3_nt
TRBJ2-2 . . TRBV5-1 CASRRQGGDAGELFF TGCGCCAGCCGCCGCCAAGGGGGAGACGCCGGGGAGCTGTTTTTT
TRBJ2-3 TRBD1 . TRBV5-6 CASSYGQGTDTQYF TGTGCCAGCAGCTATGGACAGGGGACAGATACGCAGTATTTT
TRBJ2-7 . . TRBV20-1 CSARERIGQYF TGCAGTGCTAGAGAAAGGATAGGGCAGTACTTC
TRBJ2-2 . . TRBV7-7 CAVPIAIRGTGELFF TGTGCTGTCCCAATAGCGATTCGGGGCACCGGGGAGCTGTTTTTT
TRBJ2-7 TRBD1 . TRBV14 CASSRDRAYEQYF TGTGCCAGCAGTCGAGACAGGGCCTACGAGCAGTACTTC
TRBJ2-1 . few TRBV7-8 CASSTAGNQFF TGTGCCAGCAGTACTGCGGGGAACCAGTTCTTC
TRBJ1-2 TRBD1 . TRBV25-1 CASSEYKQGGGYTF TGTGCCAGCAGTGAATATAAACAGGGGGGCGGCTACACCTTC
TRBJ1-1 . . TRBV7-8 CASSSGAGEEVVNTEAFF TGTGCCAGCAGCTCCGGGGCAGGGGAAGAAGTGGTGAACACTGAAGCTTTCTTT
TRBJ2-3 . . TRBV7-2 CASSPQAGLQTHTQYF TGTGCCAGCAGCCCCCAGGCGGGTTTACAAACCCATACGCAGTATTTT
TRBJ1-1 . . TRBV28 CASSLVPANTEAFF TGTGCCAGCAGTTTAGTTCCGGCGAACACTGAAGCTTTCTTT
TRBJ1-1 . . TRBV15 CATSRAITRAGVDTEAFF TGTGCCACCAGCAGAGCTATAACGCGTGCAGGGGTTGACACTGAAGCTTTCTTT
TRBJ2-6 . . TRBV5-6 CASSRRDSGANVLTF TGTGCCAGCAGCCGCAGGGACTCTGGGGCCAACGTCCTGACTTTC
TRBJ2-3 . . TRBV29-1 CSVQDGTDTQYF TGCAGCGTTCAGGATGGCACAGATACGCAGTATTTT
TRBJ1-1 . . TRBV7-9 CASSLAKNTEAFF TGTGCCAGCAGCTTAGCTAAGAACACTGAAGCTTTCTTT
TRBJ2-2 TRBD1 once TRBV27 CASSLSGTEIRELFF TGTGCCAGCAGTTTATCGGGGACAGAGATAAGGGAGCTGTTTTTT
TRBJ2-3 . . TRBV6-6 CASTGVGSGSTDTQYF TGTGCCAGCACCGGGGTGGGGAGCGGAAGCACAGATACGCAGTATTTT
TRBJ1-1 . . TRBV5-1 CASSLEQGVTEAFF TGCGCCAGCAGCCTCGAACAGGGAGTCACTGAAGCTTTCTTT
TRBJ2-5 . . TRBV5-5 CASSLREGVETQYF TGTGCCAGCAGCTTAAGGGAAGGGGTAGAGACCCAGTACTTC
TRBJ2-1 . . TRBV30 CATRPGTEQFF TGTGCCACCCGCCCAGGGACTGAGCAGTTCTTC
TRBJ2-3 . few TRBV5-1 CASSPGGTDTQYF TGCGCCAGCAGCCCGGGGGGCACAGATACGCAGTATTTT
TRBJ1-1 . once TRBV7-9 CASSLGTNTEAFF TGTGCCAGCAGCTTGGGGACAAACACTGAAGCTTTCTTT
TRBJ1-1 TRBD1 . TRBV19 CASQTRGTEAFF TGTGCCAGCCAGACCAGGGGGACTGAAGCTTTCTTT
TRBJ1-1 . . TRBV6-5 CASSSTQGNTEAFF TGTGCCAGCAGCTCTACTCAGGGAAACACTGAAGCTTTCTTT
TRBJ2-2 TRBD2 few TRBV6-6 CASSGGGNTGELFF TGTGCCAGCAGTGGCGGGGGAAACACCGGGGAGCTGTTTTTT
TRBJ1-2 TRBD1 . TRBV7-2 CASSLGTGGGYTF TGTGCCAGCAGCTTAGGGACAGGGGGTGGCTACACCTTC
TRBJ2-1 TRBD2 . TRBV30 CAWRGLRNEQFF TGTGCCTGGAGGGGACTACGGAATGAGCAGTTCTTC